This paragraph reports one T cell receptor (beta chain). This record belongs to a study of blood T cell repertoires in COVID-19. Here immunoSEQ multiplex PCR was the method, and the copy in TCRdb shows in-frame clones only, minus some. The sample has about half a million clones; roughly 85% are singletons. The CDR3 runs 14 residues. The junction had 5 bases not matched to a gene; V was cut back by 1 base and J by 10 bases. Germline V gene sequence: CDR1 SNHLY, CDR2 FYNNEI. This receptor was identified in a human donor in a cohort sampled during active COVID-19. Input material: peripheral blood. J is TRBJ1-5 and V is TRBV2; 9 nucleotides line up with TRBD1. CDR3 in amino acids: CASSEGTGVEPQHF. The CDR3 nucleotides read TGTGCCAGCAGTGAAGGGACAGGGGTTGAACCCCAGCATTTT. Variable domain in full (rest from reference TRBV2 and TRBJ1-5): EPEVTQTPSHQVTQMGQEVILRCVPISNHLYFYWYRQILGQKVEFLVSFYNNEISEKSEIFDDQFSVERPDGSNFTLKIRSTKLEDSAMYFCASSEGTGVEPQHFGDGTRLSIL.